This T cell receptor (beta chain) was identified in a study of OX40 agonist ivuxolimab in advanced cancers. Study context: With ivuxolimab, an agonistic anti-OX40 (CD134) antibody, patients were treated. Under the entry rules, prior anti-PD-1, anti-PD-L1 or anti-CTLA-4 therapy was allowed, and roughly 43% had some. Hepatocellular carcinoma, melanoma, renal cell or head and neck cancer affected the dose-escalation patients.

TCRdb's copy holds only in-frame clones and misses some; the assay was immunoSEQ multiplex PCR. Here the sample spans fewer than 130,000 clones, roughly nine tenths being singletons. CDR3 size: 13 residues. CDR1 is GTSNPN, CDR2 SVGIG, per germline (reference sequence). V shed 3 bases and J shed 0 bases, with 3 bases lying between them. No patient had autoimmune disease or received systemic immunosuppression. The material was CD4+ or CD8+ T cells sorted from blood, obtained in a trial of the OX40 agonist ivuxolimab. The rearrangement joins TRBV30 to TRBJ1-6; D is undetermined. The receptor's source is an adult with an advanced solid tumor such as melanoma, head and neck, liver or kidney cancer. The CDR3 DNA is TGTGCCTGGAGAAGCTCCTATAATTCACCCCTCCACTTT. Its protein product is CAWRSSYNSPLHF. The full variable domain, rest sourced from reference TRBV30 and TRBJ1-6, is SQTIHQWPATLVQPVGSPLSLECTVEGTSNPNLYWYRQAAGRGLQLLFYSVGIGQISSEVPQNLSASRPQDRQFILSSKKLLLSDSGFYLCAWRSSYNSPLHFGNGTRLTVT.